The present entry profiles one T cell receptor beta chain with its context. In this CDR3 the conserved last residue, phenylalanine or tryptophan, is missing, so a read error is likely. TCRdb itself ran the 5' RACE reads through MiXCR, one entry per CDR3 protein. The sample carries 62,000 or so distinct CDR3 sequences, approximately 23% recorded once. Germline V gives CDR1 SGHRS, CDR2 YFSETQ. Germline trimming cut 4 bases from V and 6 bases from J; bases unmatched to any gene: 9. The CDR3 sequence is 16 residues long. This chain joins TRBV5-1 and TRBJ2-3; 12 bases map to TRBD2. The clonotype comes from a female donor with breast cancer. Sequencing input: memory CD4+ T cells sorted from a lymph node. Subset denoted: memory CD4+ T cells, CD4+CD45RO+CD25-. CDR3: CASSRLAGAGGDTQYC. The CDR3 nucleotides read TGCGCCAGCAGCCGACTAGCGGGAGCCGGTGGTGATACGCAGTATTGT.